These 5 T cell receptor beta chains originate from one sample sequenced in a study of early T cells in non-severe SARS-CoV-2 infection. TCRdb processed the 5' RACE reads anew with MiXCR; each CDR3 protein has one entry. The sample lists about 23,000 distinct CDR3 sequences, approximately 4.5% occurring once. Sequencing was performed on whole blood. The receptors come from an adult who was a healthcare worker with PCR-confirmed SARS-CoV-2 infection or an uninfected control (not recorded which).

The table lists this clonotype with many counts. This chain links TRBV6-5 with TRBJ2-5; perhaps TRBD2 as D (6 bases). The CDR3 contains 14 residues. V shed 4 bases and J shed 5 bases, with 14 bases lying between them. CDR1 is MNHEY and CDR2 is SVGAGI in the germline V gene. The CDR3 sequence: CASSFRLAGETQYF. The CDR3 DNA reads as TGTGCCAGCAGTTTTCGACTGGCGGGGGAGACCCAGTACTTC.

Notes on this clonotype: A much larger clone lies a single base off, so this may be a read error. The V gene is TRBV10-2, the J gene TRBJ2-2; no definite D call. V lost 5 bases and J 4 bases, leaving 8 bases between the germline ends. This CDR3 spans 13 amino acids. CDR1 WSHSY and CDR2 SAAADI come from the germline V gene. CDR3 in amino acids: CASSSLCTGELFF. The CDR3 region has the DNA TGCGCCAGCAGTTCATTGTGCACCGGGGAGCTGTTTTTT.

This clonotype showed up many times. CDR3 bases: TGTGCCAGCAGCCCACAGGGGAACACTGAAGCTTTCTTT. It is translated as CASSPQGNTEAFF. The gene calls are TRBV13 and TRBJ1-1, with a tentative D call TRBD1 (6 bases). Germline loops: CDR1 PRHDT, CDR2 FYEKMQ (reference sequence). The CDR3 contains 13 residues. The germline V and J ends were trimmed by 5 bases and 1 base, with 8 bases remaining between them. Full variable domain (outside the CDR3, taken from reference TRBV13 and TRBJ1-1): AAGVIQSPRHLIKEKRETATLKCYPIPRHDTVYWYQQGPGQDPQFLISFYEKMQSDKGSIPDRFSAQQFSDYHSELNMSSLELGDSALYFCASSPQGNTEAFFGQGTRLTVV.

This clonotype was detected a few times. V gene TRBV6-2 or TRBV6-3 combines with J gene TRBJ2-2, with D tentatively TRBD2 (5 bases). V lost 3 bases to trimming and J lost 6 bases, with 20 bases between them. The CDR3 loop spans 17 amino acids. Germline CDR1 and CDR2: MNHEY and SVGEGT. The CDR3: CASSYSTMRVKSGELFF. CDR3 nucleotides: TGTGCCAGCAGTTATTCAACGATGCGGGTCAAGTCCGGGGAGCTGTTTTTT.

The J gene is TRBJ2-3, the V gene TRBV9; D gene uncertain. V lost 0 bases and J lost 3, with 5 bases in between. The CDR3 consists of 13 residues. Germline CDR1 and CDR2: SGDLS and YYNGEE. CDR3 sequence reads: CASSVDWTDTQYF. The CDR3 region has the DNA TGTGCCAGCAGCGTAGATTGGACAGATACGCAGTATTTT.